This T cell receptor beta chain originates from a study of beta chain features in type 1 diabetes. Notes on the study in general: Among patients with Type 1 diabetes, TCRB CDR3s were moderately but significantly shorter in every one of the four CD4+ subsets.

The CDR3 contains 16 residues. J gave up 4 bases and V 4 bases, and 12 bases lay outside the gene matches. Germline V gene data show CDR1 as SQVTM and CDR2 as ANQGSEA. The table lists this clone with a few counts. Its antigen is as yet unknown. Expressed TCRB transcripts were sequenced because the entire RNA isolate underwent reverse transcription. Measured with immunoSEQ multiplex PCR; TCRdb has only the in-frame clones, and not every one. The sample shows hundreds of thousands of clones, roughly 12% of them seen only once. The receptor was derived from a man aged 18 to 29 with type 1 diabetes. The J gene is TRBJ1-4, the V gene TRBV29-1; TRBD1 aligns across 7 bases. The sequenced sample was naive CD4+ T cells from blood. The CDR3 DNA is TGCAGCGTTGCCGCCTTAGGGACAGAACATAATGAAAAACTGTTTTTT. Its translation is CSVAALGTEHNEKLFF.